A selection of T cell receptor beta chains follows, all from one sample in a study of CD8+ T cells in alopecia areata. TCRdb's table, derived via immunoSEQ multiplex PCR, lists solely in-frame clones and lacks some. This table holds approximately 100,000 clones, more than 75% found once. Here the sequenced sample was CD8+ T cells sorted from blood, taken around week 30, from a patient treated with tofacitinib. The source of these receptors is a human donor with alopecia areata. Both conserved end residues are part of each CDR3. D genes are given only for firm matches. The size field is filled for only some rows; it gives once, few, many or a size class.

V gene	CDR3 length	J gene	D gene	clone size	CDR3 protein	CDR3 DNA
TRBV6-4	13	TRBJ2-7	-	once	CASSPGLLYEQYF	TGTGCCAGCAGTCCCGGATTACTCTACGAGCAGTACTTC
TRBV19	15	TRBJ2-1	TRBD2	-	CASSIIAGELNEQFF	TGTGCCAGTAGTATCATAGCGGGAGAGCTTAATGAGCAGTTCTTC
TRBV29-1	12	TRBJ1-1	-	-	CSSNWALTEAFF	TGCAGCTCCAACTGGGCATTGACTGAAGCTTTCTTT
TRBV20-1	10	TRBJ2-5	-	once	CSAAAETQYF	TGCAGTGCAGCGGCGGAGACCCAGTACTTC
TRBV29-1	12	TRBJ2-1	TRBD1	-	CSVAGQGIEQFF	TGCAGCGTCGCGGGACAGGGAATTGAGCAGTTCTTC
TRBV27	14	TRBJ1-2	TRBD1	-	CASSSGGANYGYTF	TGTGCCAGCAGCTCAGGGGGAGCTAACTATGGCTACACCTTC
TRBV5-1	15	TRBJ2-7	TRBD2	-	CASSLTSGGDYEQYF	TGCGCCAGCAGCTTGACTAGCGGGGGAGACTACGAGCAGTACTTC
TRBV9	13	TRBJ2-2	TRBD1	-	CASSDRGAGELFF	TGTGCCAGCAGCGACAGGGGAGCCGGGGAGCTGTTTTTT
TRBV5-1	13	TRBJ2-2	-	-	CASSLESAGELFF	TGCGCCAGCAGCTTGGAATCGGCAGGGGAGCTGTTTTTT
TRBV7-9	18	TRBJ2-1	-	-	CASSSPFTPGALGNEQFF	TGTGCCAGCAGCTCTCCCTTTACGCCCGGGGCCTTAGGCAATGAGCAGTTCTTC
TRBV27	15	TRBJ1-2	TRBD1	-	CASSYGQGGDYGYTF	TGTGCCAGCAGTTACGGACAGGGCGGGGACTATGGCTACACCTTC
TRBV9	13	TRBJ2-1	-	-	CASSVPNNNEQFF	TGTGCCAGCAGCGTTCCCAACAACAATGAGCAGTTCTTC
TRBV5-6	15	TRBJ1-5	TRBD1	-	CASSIGTGSNQPQHF	TGTGCCAGCAGCATCGGGACAGGCTCCAATCAGCCCCAGCATTTT
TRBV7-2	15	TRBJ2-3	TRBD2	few	CASSLVGGTTDTQYF	TGTGCCAGCAGCTTAGTGGGGGGGACCACAGATACGCAGTATTTT
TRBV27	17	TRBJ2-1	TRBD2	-	CASSRLGLAGRRDEQFF	TGTGCCAGCAGTCGCCTCGGACTAGCGGGAAGGAGAGATGAGCAGTTCTTC
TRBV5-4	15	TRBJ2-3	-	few	CASSLWGRTTDTQYF	TGTGCCAGCAGCTTATGGGGCCGGACCACAGATACGCAGTATTTT
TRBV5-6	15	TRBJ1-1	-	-	CASSLSGLWNTEAFF	TGTGCCAGCAGCTTGTCCGGGCTATGGAACACTGAAGCTTTCTTT
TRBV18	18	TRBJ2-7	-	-	CASSPYRMDSLSSYEQYF	TGTGCCAGCTCACCATATCGAATGGACAGTCTGTCCTCCTACGAGCAGTACTTC
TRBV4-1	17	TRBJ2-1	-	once	CASSQPPGIQYYNEQFF	TGCGCCAGCAGCCAACCCCCGGGGATCCAGTACTACAATGAGCAGTTCTTC
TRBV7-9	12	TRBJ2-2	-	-	CASSGNTGELFF	TGTGCCAGCAGCGGGAATACCGGGGAGCTGTTTTTT
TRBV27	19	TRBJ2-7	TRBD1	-	CASSSTGTGGLGFPHEQYF	TGTGCCAGCAGCAGCACCGGGACAGGGGGCTTGGGTTTCCCCCACGAGCAGTACTTC
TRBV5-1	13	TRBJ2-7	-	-	CASSLGQGHEQYF	TGCGCCAGCAGCTTGGGGCAGGGCCACGAGCAGTACTTC
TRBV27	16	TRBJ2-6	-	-	CASTLTPGSGANVLTF	TGTGCCAGCACGCTAACTCCGGGGTCCGGGGCCAACGTCCTGACTTTC
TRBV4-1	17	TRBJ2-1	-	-	CASSQEVGVNFDNEQFF	TGCGCCAGCAGCCAAGAGGTGGGAGTAAATTTTGACAATGAGCAGTTCTTC
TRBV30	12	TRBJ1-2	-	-	CAWSPGGEGYTF	TGTGCCTGGAGTCCCGGGGGGGAAGGCTACACCTTC
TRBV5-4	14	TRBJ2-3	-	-	CASSFGLDADTQYF	TGTGCCAGCAGCTTTGGGCTAGATGCAGATACGCAGTATTTT
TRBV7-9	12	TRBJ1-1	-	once	CASSLISTEAFF	TGTGCCAGCAGCTTAATTTCTACCGAAGCTTTCTTT
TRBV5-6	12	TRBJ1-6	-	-	CASSLYNSPLHF	TGTGCCAGCAGCTTGTATAATTCACCCCTCCACTTT
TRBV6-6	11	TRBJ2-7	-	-	CASSPSDEQYF	TGTGCCAGCAGCCCTTCGGACGAGCAGTACTTC
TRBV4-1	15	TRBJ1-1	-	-	CASSQDWQGFTEAFF	TGCGCCAGCAGCCAAGATTGGCAGGGGTTTACTGAAGCTTTCTTT
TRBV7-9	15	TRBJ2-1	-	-	CAMDGGFVPLNEQFF	TGTGCTATGGACGGAGGCTTTGTTCCCCTCAATGAGCAGTTCTTC
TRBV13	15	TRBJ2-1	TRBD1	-	CASSSTGGSYNEQFF	TGTGCCAGCAGCTCAACAGGGGGGTCCTACAATGAGCAGTTCTTC
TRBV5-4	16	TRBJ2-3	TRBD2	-	CASSLGTSGPFSAQYF	TGTGCCAGCAGCTTGGGGACTAGCGGGCCCTTTTCGGCGCAGTATTTT
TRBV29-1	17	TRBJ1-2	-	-	CSVRNPATSFPNYGYTF	TGCAGCGTCAGAAACCCAGCTACTTCTTTTCCTAACTATGGCTACACCTTC
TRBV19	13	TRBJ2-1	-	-	CASSDPGRHEQFF	TGTGCCAGTAGTGATCCCGGCAGGCATGAGCAGTTCTTC
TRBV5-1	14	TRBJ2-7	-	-	CASSWTPSSYEQYF	TGCGCCAGCAGCTGGACCCCGAGCTCCTACGAGCAGTACTTC
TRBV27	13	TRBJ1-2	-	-	CASSFKRGGGYTF	TGTGCCAGCAGTTTTAAGAGGGGAGGAGGCTACACCTTC
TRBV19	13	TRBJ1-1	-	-	CASRHKGNTEAFF	TGTGCCAGTAGGCACAAGGGGAACACTGAAGCTTTCTTT
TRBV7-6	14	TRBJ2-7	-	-	CASSDRTASYEQYF	TGTGCCAGCAGCGATCGGACAGCGTCCTACGAGCAGTACTTC
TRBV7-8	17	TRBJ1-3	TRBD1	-	CASTVPGQGDSGNTIYF	TGTGCCAGCACCGTCCCGGGACAGGGGGACTCTGGAAACACCATATATTTT
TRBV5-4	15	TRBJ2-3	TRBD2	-	CASSLWAGVADTQYF	TGTGCCAGCAGCTTATGGGCGGGGGTGGCAGATACGCAGTATTTT
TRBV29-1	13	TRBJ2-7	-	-	CSVGDSSSYEQYF	TGCAGCGTTGGGGACTCCAGCTCCTACGAGCAGTACTTC
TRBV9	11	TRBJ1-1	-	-	CASRGSNEAFF	TGTGCCAGCAGGGGATCGAATGAAGCTTTCTTT
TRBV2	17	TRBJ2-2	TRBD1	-	CASSFPRQGANTGELFF	TGTGCCAGCAGCTTTCCAAGACAGGGCGCGAACACCGGGGAGCTGTTTTTT
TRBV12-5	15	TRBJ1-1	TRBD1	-	CASGLGQGLDTEAFF	TGTGCTAGTGGTTTGGGACAGGGGTTGGACACTGAAGCTTTCTTT
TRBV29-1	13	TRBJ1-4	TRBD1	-	CSVGDRVRGKLFF	TGCAGCGTTGGGGACAGGGTACGTGGAAAACTGTTTTTT
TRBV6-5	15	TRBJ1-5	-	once	CASSSGVVSNQPQHF	TGTGCCAGCAGTTCGGGAGTAGTTAGCAATCAGCCCCAGCATTTT